This passage covers 17 T cell receptor beta chains from one sample sequenced in a study of molecular identifiers for immune sequencing clone quantification. TCRdb processed the PCR reads anew with MiXCR; each CDR3 protein has one entry. Here the sample spans about 320,000 distinct CDR3 sequences, 24% being singletons. Material for sequencing was naive CD8+ T cells from blood, with Jurkat cell RNA spiked in. Subset specified: FACS-sorted CD8+CD4-CCR7+CD45RA+ naive T cells. These TCRs come from a human donor in good health. Some libraries in this study had Jurkat cell RNA spiked in.

J is TRBJ2-2 and V is TRBV10-3; D remains unclear. The CDR3 is 15 amino acids. V dropped 3 bases and J dropped 7 bases, with 15 bases sitting between them. CDR1 and CDR2 from the germline V gene are ENHRY and SYGVKD. DNA of the CDR3: TGTGCCATCAGTGAAACCGGGCCCCCCGGCGGGGAGCTGTTTTTT. This gives the protein CAISETGPPGGELFF.

Many counts were recorded for this clonotype. The chain recombines TRBV5-1 with TRBJ1-2, with D perhaps TRBD1 (6 bases). This CDR3 region has 15 residues. The V and J ends lost 4 bases and 3 bases respectively, with 16 bases between them. Germline V lookup: CDR1 SGHRS, CDR2 YFSETQ. CDR3 loop: CASSPNAGGDYGYTF. The CDR3 DNA reads TGCGCCAGCAGCCCCAATGCGGGGGGCGACTATGGCTACACCTTC.

Many counts were recorded for this clonotype. The chain combines TRBV7-9 with TRBJ2-4, with 15 positions matching TRBD2. The CDR3 sequence is 17 residues long. Germline assignment: CDR1 SEHNR and CDR2 FQNEAQ (reference sequence). Unmatched junction bases numbered 5, after V lost 5 bases and J lost 3 bases. The CDR3 DNA sequence: TGTGCCAGCAGCCCCGGGACTAGCGGGGGGCACAAAAACATTCAGTACTTC. This encodes CASSPGTSGGHKNIQYF. The full variable domain, completed using reference TRBV7-9 and TRBJ2-4, is DTGVSQNPRHKITKRGQNVTFRCDPISEHNRLYWYRQTLGQGPEFLTYFQNEAQLEKSRLLSDRFSAERPKGSFSTLEIQRTEQGDSAMYLCASSPGTSGGHKNIQYFGAGTRLSVL.

The CDR3 DNA reads as TGTGCCAGCAGACAGGTCCAGGGGAACCAGCCCCAGCATTTT. This translates into CASRQVQGNQPQHF. J is TRBJ1-5 and V is TRBV28, with a possible D match to TRBD1 (6 bases). Germline CDR1 and CDR2: MDHEN and SYDVKM. Trimming took 6 bases from V and 7 from J, leaving 16 bases between them. The CDR3 loop spans 14 amino acids. Based on the CDR3 plus reference TRBV28 and TRBJ1-5, the full variable domain is DVKVTQSSRYLVKRTGEKVFLECVQDMDHENMFWYRQDPGLGLRLIYFSYDVKMKEKGDIPEGYSVSREKKERFSLILESASTNQTSMYLCASRQVQGNQPQHFGDGTRLSIL.

The J gene is TRBJ2-3, the V gene TRBV20-1, with D unclear. This CDR3 has 18 residues. The germline V gene encodes CDR1 DFQATT and CDR2 SNEGSKA (reference sequence). Trimming left V 0 bases short and J 4 bases short, with 23 bases between. CDR3 DNA: TGCAGTGCTAGAGATTCGGGCGGCGTGCCTCCCCCCCCAGATACGCAGTATTTT. It is translated as CSARDSGGVPPPPDTQYF.

As DNA, the CDR3 is TGTGCCAGCAGGCGGAAGGCAGGGGCAGGCACAGATACGCAGTATTTT. It codes for CASRRKAGAGTDTQYF. This chain links TRBV7-9 with TRBJ2-3, with D maybe TRBD1 (6 bases). The CDR3 extends over 16 amino acids. Germline V CDR1 and CDR2: SEHNR, FQNEAQ (reference sequence). V was cut by 6 bases and J by 1 base, with 17 bases left in between.

This clonotype appeared a few times. The chain couples TRBV6-5 to TRBJ2-3; maybe TRBD2 (6 bases). Germline loops: CDR1 MNHEY, CDR2 SVGAGI. CDR3 length: 18 amino acids. Trimming stripped 8 bases from V and 2 bases from J, with 26 bases between. The CDR3 protein is CASFSGSTPSNFTDTQYF. CDR3 in DNA: TGTGCCAGCTTTAGCGGTTCGACGCCCTCCAATTTCACAGATACGCAGTATTTT.

The rearrangement links TRBV5-6 to TRBJ2-1, with D perhaps matching TRBD1 (6 bases). Trimming shortened V by 3 bases and J by 3 bases, and 13 bases separated the two germline ends. The CDR3 is 15 residues long. The V gene's germline CDR1 is SGHDT and CDR2 YYEEEE. The CDR3 bases are TGTGCCAGCAGCTCACAGGGAGAGTTCTACAATGAGCAGTTCTTC. This translates into CASSSQGEFYNEQFF. Using reference TRBV5-6 and TRBJ2-1 for the parts outside the CDR3, the full variable domain is DAGVTQSPTHLIKTRGQQVTLRCSPKSGHDTVSWYQQALGQGPQFIFQYYEEEERQRGNFPDRFSGHQFPNYSSELNVNALLLGDSALYLCASSSQGEFYNEQFFGPGTRLTVL.

This clonotype was seen a handful of times. The rearrangement links TRBV20-1 to TRBJ2-7; the match to TRBD1 covers 7 bases. CDR3 length equals 13 residues. Looked up from germline, CDR1 is DFQATT and CDR2 is SNEGSKA (reference sequence). The ends lost 2 bases at V and 1 base at J; junction bases unmatched: 2. The CDR3 DNA reads as TGCAGTGCTAGATCGACAGGGTCCTACGAGCAGTACTTC. Amino acid sequence: CSARSTGSYEQYF.

This clonotype was counted ten times or more. This rearrangement joins TRBV6-5 to TRBJ2-2, with D tentatively TRBD1 or TRBD2 (5 bases each). V lost 3 bases to trimming and J lost 4 bases, with 9 bases between them. This CDR3 is 14 amino acids long. CDR1 and CDR2 (germline): MNHEY, SVGAGI. The CDR3 is CASSYGAGTGELFF. The CDR3, as DNA: TGTGCCAGCAGTTATGGGGCGGGCACCGGGGAGCTGTTTTTT.

This clonotype showed up just once. Sequence at one end of the junction differs from germline and may be a read error. The chain couples TRBV12-3 or TRBV12-4 to TRBJ2-3; D is ambiguous. The CDR3 is 12 residues long. This CDR3 reads CVSSPSTDTQYF. The CDR3 DNA is TGTGTCAGCAGTCCCAGCACAGATACGCAGTATTTT.

This clonotype came up once. This may stem from a read error, because a much larger clone lies one nucleotide away. The chain is built from TRBV30 and TRBJ2-7, with 9 bases fitting TRBD2. The CDR3 covers 16 residues. J lost 2 bases, V lost 0 bases, and 8 bases had no gene match. The germline V gene has CDR1 GTSNPN and CDR2 SVGIG (reference sequence). CDR3: CAWSVRSSGNTYEQYF. For the CDR3, the DNA is TGTGCCTGGAGTGTCCGGTCTAGCGGGAATACCTACGAGCAGTACTTC.

The genes are TRBV5-8 and TRBJ1-5; the D is unclear. Germline lookup yields CDR1 SGHTS and CDR2 YDEGEE. This CDR3 has 15 amino acids. The V end was cut by 2 bases, the J end by 0 bases, with 9 bases between. The CDR3: CASSLGYGSNQPQHF. In DNA form, the CDR3 reads TGTGCCAGCAGCTTAGGTTACGGTAGCAATCAGCCCCAGCATTTT.

This clonotype was seen at least ten times. The genes are TRBV20-1 and TRBJ2-7, with TRBD1 identical over 11 bases. The CDR3 sequence is 15 residues long. Unmatched junction bases numbered 5, after V lost 0 bases and J lost 4 bases. The germline CDR1 and CDR2 sequences are DFQATT and SNEGSKA (reference sequence). The CDR3 DNA sequence: TGCAGTGCTAGAGATGGTGGGACAGGGGGTTACGAGCAGTACTTC. This translates into CSARDGGTGGYEQYF.

The rearrangement joins TRBV7-2 to TRBJ2-3; 9 positions match TRBD2. V gave up 1 base and J gave up 3 bases; unmatched junction bases: 2. CDR1 SGHTA and CDR2 FQGNSA come from the germline V gene. This CDR3 spans 15 amino acids. This chain's CDR3 is CASSLGGGATDTQYF. CDR3 DNA sequence: TGTGCCAGCAGCTTAGGCGGGGGGGCAACAGATACGCAGTATTTT.

About this clonotype itself: A read error is possible here, since a much larger clone lies one base away. J is TRBJ1-1 and V is TRBV19; tentative D call: TRBD1 (5 bases). The CDR3 covers 14 residues. Looked up from germline, CDR1 is LNHDA and CDR2 is SQIVND (reference sequence). CDR3 loop: CASSIAQGFTVAFF. The CDR3 DNA reads TGTGCCAGTAGTATAGCCCAGGGTTTCACTGTAGCTTTCTTT.

This clonotype was seen at least ten times. The chain is built from TRBV5-1 and TRBJ2-3, with 10 bases aligning to TRBD2. The CDR3 is 17 residues long. Germline V gives CDR1 SGHRS, CDR2 YFSETQ. Trimming took 4 bases from V and 1 from J; bases not matched to a gene: 9. CDR3 residues: CASSPAAGTSGTDTQYF. CDR3 nucleotide sequence: TGCGCCAGCAGCCCAGCCGCCGGGACTAGCGGCACAGATACGCAGTATTTT.